The clone carrying this T cell receptor beta chain has a handful of counts. Its antigen is not identified. PCR was performed a second time for roughly 7 to 12 cycles using a sample-barcoded 5' primer and a J-beta primer mix. Each single sample gave us at least 3 million CDR3-containing paired-end reads. TCRdb re-derived calls from the 5' RACE reads in MiXCR, one entry per CDR3 protein. Here the sample spans 700,000 to 850,000 distinct CDR3 sequences, 35% to 40% being singletons. The CDR3 extends over 13 amino acids. The V end lost 5 bases, the J end lost 6 bases, and 13 bases lay between the germline ends. The data originate from a study of blood T cells in healthy people across ages. Broader study findings: Researchers report that TCR beta diversity correlated strongly with naive T cell percentage. Among T cells, TCR beta diversity per million cells dropped roughly linearly as age rose.

Donors were systemically healthy Caucasian individuals from Russia aged about 6 to 90 years. J is TRBJ1-2 and V is TRBV12-3 or TRBV12-4; D unclear. The specimen was blood. This receptor was identified in a man between 18 and 29 years old in good health. DNA of the CDR3: TGTGCCAGCAGTATCCCGACGGGTCATGGCTACACCTTC. Amino acids: CASSIPTGHGYTF.